The next 20 T cell receptor beta chains were all read from a single sample in a study of blood T cell repertoires in COVID-19. Here immunoSEQ multiplex PCR was the method, and the copy in TCRdb shows in-frame clones only, minus some. This sample has several thousand clones, with more than 70% found just once. The sequencing sample was made of peripheral blood. The receptors shown here come from an elderly woman with acute or convalescent COVID-19.

The rearrangement uses TRBV7-8 and TRBJ1-1; no reliable D call. Germline CDR1 reads SGHVS; CDR2 reads FQNEAQ. The CDR3 totals 13 residues. V lost 1 base, J lost 1 base, and 4 bases lay in between. CDR3 in amino acids: CASSLVRNTEAFF. CDR3 nucleotide sequence: TGTGCCAGCAGCTTAGTCAGGAACACTGAAGCTTTCTTT.

This chain connects TRBV19 to TRBJ1-3; D gene unclear. The CDR3 has 12 residues. Germline V lookup: CDR1 LNHDA, CDR2 SQIVND (reference sequence). Trimming pared 8 bases from V and 0 bases from J, leaving 5 bases between. The CDR3 protein is CASSFSGNTIYF. DNA for the CDR3: TGTGCCAGTTCTTTCTCTGGAAACACCATATATTTT.

The V call is TRBV6-5, the J call TRBJ2-4; D is possibly TRBD1 (5 bases). Trimming shortened V by 8 bases and J by 0 bases, and 14 bases separated the two germline ends. The CDR3 is 15 residues long. CDR1 and CDR2 from the germline V gene are MNHEY and SVGAGI. This CDR3 reads CASGRTTEAKNIQYF. The CDR3 DNA is TGTGCCAGCGGACGAACGACAGAAGCCAAAAACATTCAGTACTTC.

V and J are TRBV30 and TRBJ2-2; weak D call: TRBD2 (5 bases). CDR1 is GTSNPN, CDR2 SVGIG, per germline (reference sequence). CDR3 length: 15 amino acids. Trimming took off 1 base at V and 5 bases at J, with 14 bases between the two ends. In DNA, the CDR3 is TGTGCCTGGAGTGGAGAGCTAGCCCGGACCGGGGAGCTGTTTTTT. Its translation is CAWSGELARTGELFF. Supplemented by reference TRBV30 and TRBJ2-2, the full variable domain reads SQTIHQWPATLVQPVGSPLSLECTVEGTSNPNLYWYRQAAGRGLQLLFYSVGIGQISSEVPQNLSASRPQDRQFILSSKKLLLSDSGFYLCAWSGELARTGELFFGEGSRLTVL.

This chain connects TRBV29-1 to TRBJ1-1, with D perhaps matching TRBD1 (5 bases). V shed 6 bases and J shed 1 base, with 15 bases lying between them. The CDR3 is 14 residues long. Germline CDR1 and CDR2: SQVTM and ANQGSEA. In DNA, the CDR3 is TGCAGCGTGCGAAAGGGGCGAGCGAACACTGAAGCTTTCTTT. This gives the protein CSVRKGRANTEAFF.

This clone came up a few times. The rearrangement links TRBV4-1 to TRBJ1-5; D remains ambiguous. V gave up 1 base and J gave up 7 bases, with 11 bases separating them. Looked up from germline, CDR1 is MGHRA and CDR2 is YSYEKL. This CDR3 is 14 amino acids long. The CDR3 is CASSQVWANQPQHF. The CDR3 DNA reads TGCGCCAGCAGCCAAGTTTGGGCGAACCAGCCCCAGCATTTT.

This clone was recorded once. The rearrangement uses TRBV15 and TRBJ2-7, with 9 positions matching TRBD1. V was pared by 0 bases and J by 2 bases, with 5 bases of the junction left unmatched. The CDR3 consists of 16 residues. Germline loops: CDR1 LNHNV, CDR2 YYDKDF (reference sequence). The CDR3 DNA reads as TGTGCCACCAGCAGAGATCGGGACAGGGAACCCTACGAGCAGTACTTC. Translated: CATSRDRDREPYEQYF.

This CDR3 reads CASSGGQGARTEAFF. The CDR3 DNA sequence: TGTGCCAGCAGTGGGGGGCAGGGGGCGAGGACTGAAGCTTTCTTT. This chain joins TRBV2 and TRBJ1-1, with 8 bases aligning to TRBD1. Losses at the gene ends were 4 bases for V and 5 bases for J; bases not matched to a gene: 9. The CDR3 is made up of 15 amino acids. Germline loops: CDR1 SNHLY, CDR2 FYNNEI.

The V call is TRBV5-1, the J call TRBJ2-7; D perhaps matches TRBD1 (6 bases). V was trimmed by 3 bases and J by 5 bases, leaving 12 bases between them. CDR1 and CDR2 (germline): SGHRS, YFSETQ. The CDR3 contains 13 residues. CDR3 amino acids: CASSYRALDEQYF. The CDR3, as DNA: TGCGCCAGCAGCTACAGGGCTTTGGACGAGCAGTACTTC.

The genes are TRBV5-1 and TRBJ1-2; perhaps TRBD1 as D (5 bases). Trimming pared 2 bases from V and 4 bases from J, leaving 6 bases between. Germline V gene data show CDR1 as SGHRS and CDR2 as YFSETQ. This CDR3 contains 12 residues. CDR3 coding DNA: TGCGCCAGCAGCTTTCAGGGCTATGGCTACACCTTC. Its protein product is CASSFQGYGYTF.

The J gene is TRBJ1-1, the V gene TRBV5-1; no firm D call. This CDR3 has 12 amino acids. The V and J ends lost 4 bases and 6 bases respectively, with 10 bases between them. Germline V gives CDR1 SGHRS, CDR2 YFSETQ. The CDR3 is CASSPGYPEAFF. CDR3 DNA: TGCGCCAGCAGCCCAGGATACCCTGAAGCTTTCTTT.

This clone has a single count. This chain uses TRBV9 with TRBJ2-2; D possibly corresponds to TRBD1 (6 bases). Germline CDR1 is SGDLS and CDR2 is YYNGEE. The CDR3 extends over 16 amino acids. The germline V and J ends were trimmed by 0 bases and 0 bases, with 9 bases remaining between them. CDR3 residues: CASSVGRGPNTGELFF. The CDR3 nucleotides are TGTGCCAGCAGCGTAGGCAGGGGACCGAACACCGGGGAGCTGTTTTTT.

The chain uses TRBV29-1 and TRBJ1-2; 7 positions match TRBD1. The CDR3 has 12 residues. Germline V gives CDR1 SQVTM, CDR2 ANQGSEA. V lost 3 bases and J lost 7; bases outside the gene matches: 5. The CDR3 loop is CSVDKGARGYTF. CDR3 DNA sequence: TGCAGCGTTGATAAGGGGGCACGTGGCTACACCTTC. Full variable domain (rest looked up from reference TRBV29-1 and TRBJ1-2): SAVISQKPSRDICQRGTSLTIQCQVDSQVTMMFWYRQQPGQSLTLIATANQGSEATYESGFVIDKFPISRPNLTFSTLTVSNMSPEDSSIYLCSVDKGARGYTFGSGTRLTVV.

Only one count was recorded for this clone. This sequence joins TRBV5-4 and TRBJ1-1, with TRBD1 as a possible D gene (6 bases). The CDR3 has 13 residues. Trimming shortened V by 4 bases and J by 1 base, and 8 bases separated the two germline ends. Germline V gives CDR1 SGHNT, CDR2 YYREEE (reference sequence). The CDR3 protein is CASSQDRNTEAFF. In nucleotides, the CDR3 is TGTGCCAGCAGCCAGGACAGGAACACTGAAGCTTTCTTT.

The chain uses TRBV11-1 and TRBJ2-7; D perhaps matches TRBD1 (6 bases). Trimming removed 4 bases at V and 1 base at J, with 14 bases between. This CDR3 region has 15 residues. The germline V gene has CDR1 SGHAT and CDR2 FQDESV (reference sequence). As DNA, the CDR3 is TGTGCCAGCAGCTCGGGGATCCAGGGGTCCTACGAGCAGTACTTC. Amino acid sequence: CASSSGIQGSYEQYF.

The V and J genes are TRBV7-9 and TRBJ2-2; the D is unclear. The CDR3 runs 12 residues. The V end was cut by 5 bases, the J end by 7 bases, with 8 bases between. Germline assignment: CDR1 SEHNR and CDR2 FQNEAQ (reference sequence). The DNA for the CDR3 is TGTGCCAGCAGCCCCCCGGTCGGGGAGCTGTTTTTT. Translated, it gives CASSPPVGELFF.

This clone was picked up one time. The rearrangement uses TRBV5-5 and TRBJ2-5, with TRBD1 matching 11 bases. Germline V gives CDR1 SGHKS, CDR2 YYEKEE (reference sequence). With V trimmed by 2 bases and J by 2 bases, 8 bases remained unmatched. The CDR3 has 17 amino acids. The CDR3: CASSLIGTGGSQETQYF. In DNA form, the CDR3 reads TGTGCCAGCAGCTTAATAGGGACAGGGGGATCACAAGAGACCCAGTACTTC.

The DNA for the CDR3 is TGCGCCAGCAGCTCCTTGACAGGGGCGAACACTGAAGCTTTCTTT. Encoded protein: CASSSLTGANTEAFF. The gene calls are TRBV5-1 and TRBJ1-1, with 8 bases lining up with TRBD1. The CDR3 sequence is 15 residues long. Losses at the gene ends were 3 bases for V and 1 base for J; bases not matched to a gene: 5. CDR1 is SGHRS, CDR2 YFSETQ, per germline.

This chain uses TRBV11-2 with TRBJ2-2, with TRBD1 as a possible D gene (5 bases). CDR1 and CDR2 (germline): SGHAT, FQNNGV. This CDR3 is built from 16 residues. V lost 1 base to trimming and J lost 4 bases, with 13 bases between them. In DNA form, the CDR3 reads TGTGCCAGCAGCTTAGCACAGGCCTCTGCCACCGGGGAGCTGTTTTTT. Translated: CASSLAQASATGELFF.

The V call is TRBV3-1 (or the pseudogene TRBV3-2), the J call TRBJ2-7, with 8 bases that match TRBD2. The CDR3 length is 17 residues. The V segment lost 1 base and the J segment 0 bases; nucleotides outside the gene matches: 8. CDR1 is LGHDT and CDR2 is YNNKEL in the germline V gene (reference sequence). CDR3 protein: CASSQGGRRWTSYEQYF. The CDR3 DNA follows: TGTGCCAGCAGCCAAGGCGGGAGGAGGTGGACCTCCTACGAGCAGTACTTC.